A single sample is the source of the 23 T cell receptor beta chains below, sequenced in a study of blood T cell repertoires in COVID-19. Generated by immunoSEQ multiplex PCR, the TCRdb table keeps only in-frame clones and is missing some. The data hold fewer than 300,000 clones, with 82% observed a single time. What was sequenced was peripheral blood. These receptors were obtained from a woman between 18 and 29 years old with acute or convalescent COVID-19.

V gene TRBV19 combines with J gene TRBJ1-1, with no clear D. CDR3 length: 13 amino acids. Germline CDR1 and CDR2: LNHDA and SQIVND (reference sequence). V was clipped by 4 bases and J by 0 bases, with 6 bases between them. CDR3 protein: CASSTPVNTEAFF. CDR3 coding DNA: TGTGCCAGTAGTACCCCGGTGAACACTGAAGCTTTCTTT.

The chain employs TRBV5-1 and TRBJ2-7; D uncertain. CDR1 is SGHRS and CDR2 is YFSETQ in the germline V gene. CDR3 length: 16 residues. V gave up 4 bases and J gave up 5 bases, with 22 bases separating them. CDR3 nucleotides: TGCGCCAGCAGCCTATCGCCAACCTTTATCCCCCACGAGCAGTACTTC. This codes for CASSLSPTFIPHEQYF.

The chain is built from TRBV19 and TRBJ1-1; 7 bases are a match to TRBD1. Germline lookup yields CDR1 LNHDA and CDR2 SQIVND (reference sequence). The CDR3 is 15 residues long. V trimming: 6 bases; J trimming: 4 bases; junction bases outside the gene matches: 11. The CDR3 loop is CASSPETGWVTEAFF. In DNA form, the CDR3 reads TGTGCCAGTAGCCCTGAGACAGGGTGGGTCACTGAAGCTTTCTTT.

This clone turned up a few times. CDR3 in DNA: TGTGCCATCCGGACGGGACTAACCTACGAGCAGTACTTC. It specifies CAIRTGLTYEQYF. The genes are TRBV10-3 and TRBJ2-7; 7 bases agree with TRBD2. V shed 8 bases and J 2 bases; nucleotides not matched to a gene: 6. The CDR3 length is 13 residues. Germline V gene data show CDR1 as ENHRY and CDR2 as SYGVKD.

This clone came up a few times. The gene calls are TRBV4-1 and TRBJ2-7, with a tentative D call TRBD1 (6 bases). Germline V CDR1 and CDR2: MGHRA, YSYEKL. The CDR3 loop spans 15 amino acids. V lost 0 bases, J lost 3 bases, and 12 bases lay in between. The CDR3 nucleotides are TGCGCCAGCAGCCAAGAGGACAGCCTAGGCTACGAGCAGTACTTC. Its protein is CASSQEDSLGYEQYF.

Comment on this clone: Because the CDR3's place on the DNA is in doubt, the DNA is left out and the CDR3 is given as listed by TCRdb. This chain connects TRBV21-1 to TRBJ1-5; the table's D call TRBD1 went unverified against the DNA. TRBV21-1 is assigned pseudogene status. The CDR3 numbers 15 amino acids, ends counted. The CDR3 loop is CASSKVGQGNQPQHF.

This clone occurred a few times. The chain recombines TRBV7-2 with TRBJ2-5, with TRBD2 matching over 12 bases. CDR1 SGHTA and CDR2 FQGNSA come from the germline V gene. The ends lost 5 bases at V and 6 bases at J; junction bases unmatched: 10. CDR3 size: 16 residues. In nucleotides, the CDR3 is TGTGCCAGCAGCCCTCAATTCCTAGCGGGAGGGCAGACCCAGTACTTC. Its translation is CASSPQFLAGGQTQYF.

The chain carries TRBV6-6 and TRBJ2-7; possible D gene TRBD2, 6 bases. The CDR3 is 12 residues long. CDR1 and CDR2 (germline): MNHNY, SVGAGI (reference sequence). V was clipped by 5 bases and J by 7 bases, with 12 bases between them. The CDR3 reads CASSPPTREQYF. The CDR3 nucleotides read TGTGCCAGCAGTCCACCGACTAGAGAGCAGTACTTC.

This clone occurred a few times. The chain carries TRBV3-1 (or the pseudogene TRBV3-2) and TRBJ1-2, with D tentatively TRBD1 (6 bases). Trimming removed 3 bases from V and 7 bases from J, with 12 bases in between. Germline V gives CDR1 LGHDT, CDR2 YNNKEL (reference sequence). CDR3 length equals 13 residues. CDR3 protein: CASSQDSLLGYTF. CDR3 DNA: TGTGCCAGCAGCCAGGACAGTCTTCTTGGCTACACCTTC.

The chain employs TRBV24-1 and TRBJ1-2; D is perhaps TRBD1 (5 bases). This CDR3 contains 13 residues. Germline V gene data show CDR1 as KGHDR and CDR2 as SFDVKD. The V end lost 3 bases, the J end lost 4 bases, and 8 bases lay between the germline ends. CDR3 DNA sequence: TGTGCCACCAGTGATATGGACACCTATGGCTACACCTTC. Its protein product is CATSDMDTYGYTF.

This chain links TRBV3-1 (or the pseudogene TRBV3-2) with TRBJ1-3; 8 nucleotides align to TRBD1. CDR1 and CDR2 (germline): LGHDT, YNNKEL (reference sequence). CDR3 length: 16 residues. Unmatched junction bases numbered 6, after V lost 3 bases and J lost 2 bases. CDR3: CASSHRDRTTGNTIYF. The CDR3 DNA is TGTGCCAGCAGCCACAGGGACAGGACCACTGGAAACACCATATATTTT.

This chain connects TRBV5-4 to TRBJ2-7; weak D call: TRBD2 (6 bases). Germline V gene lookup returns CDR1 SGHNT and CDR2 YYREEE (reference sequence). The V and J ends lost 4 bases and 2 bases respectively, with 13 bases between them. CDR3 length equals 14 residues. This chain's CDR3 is CASSPGRDPYEQYF. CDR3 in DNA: TGTGCCAGCAGCCCGGGGCGGGACCCCTACGAGCAGTACTTC.

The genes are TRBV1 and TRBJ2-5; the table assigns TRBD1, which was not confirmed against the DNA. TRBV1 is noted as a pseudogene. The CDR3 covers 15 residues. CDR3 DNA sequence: TGCACCAGCAACCTGCCGGGACAACAAAAAGAGACCCAGTACTTC. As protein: CTSNLPGQQKETQYF.

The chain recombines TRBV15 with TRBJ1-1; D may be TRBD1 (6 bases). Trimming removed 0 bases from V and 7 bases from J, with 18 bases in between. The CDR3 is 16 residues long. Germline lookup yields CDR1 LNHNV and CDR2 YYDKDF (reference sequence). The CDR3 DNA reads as TGTGCCACCAGCAGAGATAATTACGGGACAAGTAGTGAAGCTTTCTTT. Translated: CATSRDNYGTSSEAFF.

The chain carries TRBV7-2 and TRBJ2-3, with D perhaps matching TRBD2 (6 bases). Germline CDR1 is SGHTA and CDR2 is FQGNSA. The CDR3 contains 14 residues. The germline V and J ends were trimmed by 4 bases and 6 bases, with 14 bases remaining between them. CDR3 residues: CASSSRRGVDTQYF. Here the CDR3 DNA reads TGTGCCAGCAGCTCCCGTCGCGGGGTCGATACGCAGTATTTT.

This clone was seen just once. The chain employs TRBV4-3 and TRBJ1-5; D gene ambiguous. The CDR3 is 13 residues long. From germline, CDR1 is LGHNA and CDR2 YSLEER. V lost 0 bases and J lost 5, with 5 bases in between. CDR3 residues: CASSQERDQPQHF. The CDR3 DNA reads TGCGCCAGCAGCCAAGAACGGGATCAGCCCCAGCATTTT.

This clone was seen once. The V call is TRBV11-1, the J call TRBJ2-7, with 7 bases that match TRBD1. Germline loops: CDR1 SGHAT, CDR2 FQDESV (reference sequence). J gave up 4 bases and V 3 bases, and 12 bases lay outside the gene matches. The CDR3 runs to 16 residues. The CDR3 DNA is TGTGCCAGCAGCTTCAGGGGGACGGGACGGTCTTACGAGCAGTACTTC. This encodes CASSFRGTGRSYEQYF.

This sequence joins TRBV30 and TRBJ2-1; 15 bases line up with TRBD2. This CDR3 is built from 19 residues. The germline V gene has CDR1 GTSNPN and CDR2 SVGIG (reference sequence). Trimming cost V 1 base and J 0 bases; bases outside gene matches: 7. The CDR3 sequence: CAWSGRGLAGGYSYNEQFF. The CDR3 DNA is TGTGCCTGGAGTGGGAGGGGACTAGCGGGAGGATACTCCTACAATGAGCAGTTCTTC.

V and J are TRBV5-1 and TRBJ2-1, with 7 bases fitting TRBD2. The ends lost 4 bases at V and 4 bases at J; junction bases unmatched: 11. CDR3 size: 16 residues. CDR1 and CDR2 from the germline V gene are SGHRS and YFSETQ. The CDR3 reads CASSGKGGSGYNEQFF. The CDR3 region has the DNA TGCGCCAGCAGCGGGAAAGGTGGTAGCGGGTACAATGAGCAGTTCTTC.

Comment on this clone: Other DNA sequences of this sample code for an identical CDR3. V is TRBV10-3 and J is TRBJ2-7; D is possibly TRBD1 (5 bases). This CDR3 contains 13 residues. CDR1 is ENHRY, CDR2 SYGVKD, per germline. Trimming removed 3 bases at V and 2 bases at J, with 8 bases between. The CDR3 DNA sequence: TGTGCCATCAGTGAAGACAGCACCTACGAGCAGTACTTC. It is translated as CAISEDSTYEQYF.

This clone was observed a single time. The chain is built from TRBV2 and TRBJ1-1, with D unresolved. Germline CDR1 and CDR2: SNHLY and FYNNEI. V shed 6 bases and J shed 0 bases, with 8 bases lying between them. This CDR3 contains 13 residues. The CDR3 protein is CASSREMNTEAFF. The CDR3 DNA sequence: TGTGCCAGCAGCCGGGAGATGAACACTGAAGCTTTCTTT.

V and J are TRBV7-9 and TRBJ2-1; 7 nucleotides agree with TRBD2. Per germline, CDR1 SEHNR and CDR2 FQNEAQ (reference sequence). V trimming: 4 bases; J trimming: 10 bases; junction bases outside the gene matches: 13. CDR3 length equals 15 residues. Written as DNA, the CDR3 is TGTGCCAGCAGCTCTTTGGGCGGGAGAGGTGTAGAGCAGTTCTTC. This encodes CASSSLGGRGVEQFF.

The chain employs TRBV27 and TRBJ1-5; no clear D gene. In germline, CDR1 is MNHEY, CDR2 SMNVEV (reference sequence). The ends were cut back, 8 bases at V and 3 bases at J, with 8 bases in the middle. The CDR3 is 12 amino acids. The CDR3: CASGRLNQPQHF. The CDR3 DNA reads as TGTGCCAGCGGGAGGCTCAATCAGCCCCAGCATTTT.